The 22 T cell receptor beta chains below all came from one sample that was sequenced in a study of blood T cells in healthy people across ages. The use of a sample-barcoded 5' primer and a J-beta primer mix characterized a second PCR of roughly 6 to 11 cycles. TCRdb re-called the 5' RACE reads with MiXCR, one entry per CDR3 protein. The table lists around 1,700,000 distinct CDR3 sequences, approximately 30% of them singletons. Sequenced input: blood. The source of these receptors is a woman aged 25 to 39 in good health.

This clonotype was recorded many times. V usage is TRBV2 and J usage is TRBJ2-7; either TRBD1 or TRBD2 may fit D (5 bases each). V was trimmed by 7 bases and J by 2 bases, leaving 12 bases between them. This CDR3 is 13 amino acids long. Germline V lookup: CDR1 SNHLY, CDR2 FYNNEI. CDR3 DNA sequence: TGTGCCAGCATCGGGGCGGTCACCTACGAGCAGTACTTC. Translated: CASIGAVTYEQYF.

This clonotype was picked up a small number of times. CDR3 bases: TGTGCCAGCAGTACCAGTGAGACAGGGGTCTACGAGCAGTACTTC. Protein product: CASSTSETGVYEQYF. The chain has TRBV6-5 and TRBJ2-7; 8 nucleotides match TRBD1. There are 15 residues in the CDR3. V was pared by 5 bases and J by 3 bases, with 9 bases of the junction left unmatched. CDR1 and CDR2 from the germline V gene are MNHEY and SVGAGI.

For this clonotype: This sequence may be a read error, since a much larger clone differs from it by one base. The rearrangement uses TRBV20-1 and TRBJ2-3, with a possible D match to TRBD2 (6 bases). V dropped 0 bases and J dropped 4 bases, with 17 bases sitting between them. CDR1 and CDR2 (germline): DFQATT, SNEGSKA (reference sequence). The CDR3 totals 16 residues. CDR3 sequence (DNA): TGCAGTGCTAGAGATCTAGCGCAGGGCCCCGCAGATACGCAGTATTTT. Protein: CSARDLAQGPADTQYF.

With regard to this clonotype: This likely traces to a read error, being one base from a far larger clone. The chain joins TRBV12-3 or TRBV12-4 to TRBJ2-1, with TRBD1 matching over 7 bases. The CDR3 length is 12 residues. CDR3 bases: TGTGCCGGCAGTTCAGGGGGCAATGAGCAGTTCTTC. Its translation: CAGSSGGNEQFF.

The J gene is TRBJ1-5, the V gene TRBV6-1; no clear D gene. Germline V lookup: CDR1 MNHNS, CDR2 SASEGT. The length of the CDR3 is 13 residues. The V end lost 3 bases, the J end lost 5 bases, and 8 bases lay between the germline ends. The CDR3 region is CASSERVDQPQHF. As DNA, the CDR3 is TGTGCCAGCAGTGAGAGAGTGGATCAGCCCCAGCATTTT.

Regarding this clonotype: The junction and the germline gene differ at one end; a read error may be behind it. The CDR3 bases are TGTGCCAACAGTGAAATTAGTGGGGACACCCAGCAGTTCTTC. Protein sequence: CANSEISGDTQQFF. This chain connects TRBV6-1 to TRBJ2-1; TRBD1 might be the D (6 bases). CDR1 MNHNS and CDR2 SASEGT come from the germline V gene. This CDR3 region has 14 residues.

CDR3 sequence reads: CASYREGLHF. CDR3 sequence (DNA): TGCGCCAGCTACAGGGAGGGACTCCACTTT. This sequence joins TRBV10-2 and TRBJ1-6; D is perhaps TRBD1 (6 bases). Trimming pared 8 bases from V and 16 bases from J, leaving 12 bases between. The V gene's germline CDR1 is WSHSY and CDR2 SAAADI. The CDR3 loop spans 10 amino acids.

This clonotype came up many times. The CDR3 protein is CASSRDRGTEAFF. In DNA, the CDR3 is TGTGCCAGCAGCAGGGATCGGGGGACTGAAGCTTTCTTT. The chain combines TRBV14 with TRBJ1-1, with a tentative D call TRBD1 (5 bases). The CDR3 is 13 amino acids. Germline CDR1 is SGHDN and CDR2 is FVKESK. Trimming shortened V by 5 bases and J by 5 bases, and 12 bases separated the two germline ends.

The chain combines TRBV3-1 with TRBJ1-2, with TRBD1 matching over 9 bases. The CDR3 is 15 residues long. Losses at the gene ends were 0 bases for V and 6 bases for J; bases not matched to a gene: 5. Germline V gene sequence: CDR1 LGHDT, CDR2 YNNKEL (reference sequence). CDR3 amino acids: CASSQEGQGLHGYTF. CDR3 bases: TGTGCCAGCAGCCAAGAGGGACAGGGCCTGCATGGCTACACCTTC.

Note on this clonotype: This sequence may be a read error, since a much larger clone differs from it by one base. The chain recombines TRBV10-3 with TRBJ2-5; 9 bases fit TRBD2. V gave up 6 bases and J gave up 5 bases; unmatched junction bases: 7. The CDR3 consists of 14 residues. Germline V gene data show CDR1 as ENHRY and CDR2 as SYGVKD. CDR3 protein: CAIRGSGGGETQYF. The CDR3 region has the DNA TGTGCCATCAGGGGTAGCGGGGGAGGTGAGACCCAGTACTTC.

The rearrangement joins TRBV9 to TRBJ2-1, with D maybe TRBD1 (6 bases). Germline loops: CDR1 SGDLS, CDR2 YYNGEE. V was cut by 0 bases and J by 10 bases, with 17 bases left in between. There are 15 residues in the CDR3. For the CDR3, the DNA is TGTGCCAGCAGCGTAGATCCAGGGGCGCCGGGGGAGCAGTTCTTC. It specifies CASSVDPGAPGEQFF.

This clonotype was seen a few times. The V and J genes are TRBV7-9 and TRBJ2-6, with D perhaps TRBD2 (5 bases). V lost 5 bases, J lost 4 bases, and 18 bases lay in between. This CDR3 contains 17 residues. Germline CDR1 and CDR2: SEHNR and FQNEAQ (reference sequence). The CDR3: CASSDGEWVMGANVLTF. The CDR3 nucleotides read TGTGCCAGCAGCGACGGGGAATGGGTTATGGGGGCCAACGTCCTGACTTTC.

This clonotype has just a few counts. Sequence at one end of the junction differs from germline and may be a read error. The rearrangement joins TRBV12-3 or TRBV12-4 to TRBJ1-5; D possibly corresponds to TRBD1 (6 bases). The CDR3 totals 17 residues. CDR3 residues: CAGSARDTLYSNQPQHF. The CDR3 DNA is TGTGCCGGCAGTGCCCGGGACACCCTTTATAGCAATCAGCCCCAGCATTTT.

This clonotype has just one count. The chain recombines TRBV15 with TRBJ1-5; tentatively, D is TRBD1 (5 bases). Germline V gene data show CDR1 as LNHNV and CDR2 as YYDKDF (reference sequence). Trimming removed 5 bases at V and 3 bases at J, with 14 bases between. This CDR3 comprises 15 residues. CDR3 protein: CATSEKRGNNQPQHF. In DNA form, the CDR3 reads TGTGCCACCAGCGAGAAAAGGGGAAACAATCAGCCCCAGCATTTT.

The CDR3 sequence is CASSLVAAEMNTEAFF. For the CDR3, the DNA is TGCGCCAGCAGCTTGGTGGCCGCCGAGATGAACACTGAAGCTTTCTTT. The chain links TRBV5-1 to TRBJ1-1; D not certain. Between the trimmed V and J ends, which lost 0 bases and 0 bases, there was a span of 12 bases. Per germline, CDR1 SGHRS and CDR2 YFSETQ. This CDR3 region has 16 residues.

This clonotype appeared a few times. The rearrangement joins TRBV9 to TRBJ2-6; 8 bases agree with TRBD1. The trim removed 7 bases at V and 0 bases at J, leaving 9 bases unmatched. This CDR3 contains 17 residues. In germline, CDR1 is SGDLS, CDR2 YYNGEE. CDR3 in DNA: TGTGCCAGCCTCAGGGGGCAAGGACTCTCTGGGGCCAACGTCCTGACTTTC. It is translated as CASLRGQGLSGANVLTF.

This chain joins TRBV5-1 and TRBJ1-1, with 7 bases identical to TRBD1. Unmatched junction bases numbered 10, after V lost 7 bases and J lost 4 bases. Germline V gene sequence: CDR1 SGHRS, CDR2 YFSETQ. The CDR3 has 14 amino acids. In DNA, the CDR3 is TGCGCCAGCGGGCAGGGGGATAGGAGCACTGAAGCTTTCTTT. It specifies CASGQGDRSTEAFF.

This clonotype was observed a handful of times. The chain couples TRBV5-1 to TRBJ2-6, with 8 bases aligning to TRBD1. Per germline, CDR1 SGHRS and CDR2 YFSETQ. Unmatched junction bases numbered 4, after V lost 0 bases and J lost 2 bases. CDR3 length: 17 amino acids. The CDR3 region is CASSLVRQGPGANVLTF. CDR3 bases: TGCGCCAGCAGCTTGGTGCGACAGGGGCCTGGGGCCAACGTCCTGACTTTC.

This clonotype was found many times. The genes are TRBV5-1 and TRBJ2-7; D is ambiguous. The CDR3 loop spans 13 amino acids. V was pared by 6 bases and J by 0 bases, with 10 bases between. CDR1 is SGHRS, CDR2 YFSETQ, per germline. CDR3 sequence: CASKAPSSYEQYF. The DNA of the CDR3 is TGCGCCAGCAAGGCCCCTAGCTCCTACGAGCAGTACTTC.

J is TRBJ2-7 and V is TRBV29-1; tentative D call: TRBD1 (5 bases). The CDR3 has 12 residues. CDR1 is SQVTM and CDR2 is ANQGSEA in the germline V gene. Trimming cost V 7 bases and J 2 bases, with 12 bases left between them. In nucleotides, the CDR3 is TGCAGCGCCGTGACGGACACCTACGAGCAGTACTTC. Encoded protein: CSAVTDTYEQYF.

This clonotype was counted between two and nine times. The chain couples TRBV7-9 to TRBJ2-6; D call uncertain. This CDR3 spans 12 amino acids. Between the trimmed V and J ends, which lost 2 bases and 6 bases, there was a span of 2 bases. CDR1 and CDR2 (germline): SEHNR, FQNEAQ (reference sequence). This CDR3 reads CASSLLANVLTF. In nucleotides, the CDR3 is TGTGCCAGCAGCTTATTGGCCAACGTCCTGACTTTC. The variable domain in full, with the rest retrieved from reference TRBV7-9 and TRBJ2-6, is DTGVSQNPRHKITKRGQNVTFRCDPISEHNRLYWYRQTLGQGPEFLTYFQNEAQLEKSRLLSDRFSAERPKGSFSTLEIQRTEQGDSAMYLCASSLLANVLTFGAGSRLTVL.

The chain uses TRBV20-1 and TRBJ2-1; the match to TRBD2 covers 9 bases. Germline-derived CDR1 and CDR2 are DFQATT and SNEGSKA (reference sequence). CDR3 length equals 17 residues. Trimming took 3 bases from V and 7 from J; bases not matched to a gene: 16. In DNA form, the CDR3 reads TGCAGTGCTAGGGGGCCAACCTTAGCGGGAGTCCTTAATGAGCAGTTCTTC. The encoded protein is CSARGPTLAGVLNEQFF.